This entry concerns a single T cell receptor (beta chain). These data are taken from a study of blood T cell repertoires in COVID-19. Study information: Whether acute or convalescent, the COVID-19 samples came from the United States, Italy and Spain. T cells, B-cell-depleted T cells, or PBMCs provided the cDNA or gDNA that served as material.

The CDR3 extends over 17 amino acids. Between the trimmed V and J ends, which lost 2 bases and 2 bases, there was a span of 16 bases. The germline CDR1 and CDR2 sequences are WSHSY and SAAADI. Original handling: Reference gene primer amplification gave estimated nucleated cell counts. Sequencing was performed with immunoSEQ multiplex PCR; in TCRdb, only in-frame clones are kept and a portion is missing. That table is the source of V, J and clone size, and D and trimming were worked out from the DNA. The sample has hundreds of thousands of clones, approximately 78% seen once; the top ten hold approximately 13%.

The chain has TRBV10-2 and TRBJ2-1; weak D call: TRBD2 (7 bases). The source material was peripheral blood. The TCR originated in a woman aged 60-70 years with active or convalescent COVID-19. The DNA for the CDR3 is TGCGCCAGCAGTGAGGAAGGGGGGGCCTTCACCTACAATGAGCAGTTCTTC. Translation gives CASSEEGGAFTYNEQFF.